These 27 T cell receptor beta chains were sequenced from one sample in a study of CD8 T cells in ankylosing spondylitis. These receptors have no known antigen. MiXCR, run by TCRdb on the 5' RACE reads, gives a single entry per CDR3 protein. The sample gives fewer than 550,000 distinct CDR3 sequences, under 5.5% of which show up once; roughly 3.5% is in the top ten. Study-wide results and limits: Characteristic, it appeared, of ankylosing spondylitis blood was a TCR beta motif of 7 or 8 highly homologous variants.

The sequenced sample was blood, either unsorted or a sorted T cell fraction (not recorded which). Every receptor here comes from a male donor with ankylosing spondylitis.

This clonotype was observed many times. This rearrangement joins TRBV20-1 to TRBJ1-4, with D tentatively TRBD1 (5 bases). V was cut by 6 bases and J by 10 bases, with 18 bases left in between. The CDR3 sequence is 13 residues long. Germline values: CDR1 DFQATT, CDR2 SNEGSKA (reference sequence). CDR3 loop: CSAGTDQGRKLFF. CDR3 nucleotides: TGCAGTGCGGGGACGGATCAGGGTAGAAAACTGTTTTTT.

This clonotype occurred many times. The CDR3 DNA reads TGCAGTGCGAGCCGGGACCAACTCTATGGCTACACCTTC. This translates into CSASRDQLYGYTF. The rearrangement uses TRBV20-1 and TRBJ1-2; D may be TRBD1 (5 bases). CDR1 and CDR2 (germline): DFQATT, SNEGSKA (reference sequence). The V gene lost 6 bases and the J gene lost 4 bases, with 15 bases spanning the gap. This CDR3 spans 13 amino acids.

This clonotype was detected ten times or more. The chain uses TRBV5-1 and TRBJ1-1; no definite D call. With 5 bases removed from V and 1 base from J, the gap between germline ends came to 9 bases. The CDR3 is made up of 13 amino acids. Germline values: CDR1 SGHRS, CDR2 YFSETQ. CDR3 sequence (DNA): TGCGCCAGCAGTGGGTTACGGAACACTGAAGCTTTCTTT. Residues: CASSGLRNTEAFF.

Ten or more counts support this clonotype. The J gene is TRBJ2-7, the V gene TRBV20-1; D not certain. Trimming took 6 bases from V and 7 from J, leaving 16 bases between them. Germline V CDR1 and CDR2: DFQATT, SNEGSKA (reference sequence). This CDR3 comprises 12 residues. Here the CDR3 DNA reads TGCAGTGCGTACCAAGATGCCCTTGAGCAGTACTTC. It encodes CSAYQDALEQYF.

This clonotype has ten or more counts. V and J are TRBV6-5 and TRBJ1-1, with D unclear. V dropped 0 bases and J dropped 4 bases, with 9 bases sitting between them. The CDR3 contains 14 residues. The germline gives CDR1 MNHEY, CDR2 SVGAGI. The CDR3 bases are TGTGCCAGCAGTTACTCGGGCCGGACCACTGAAGCTTTCTTT. The encoded protein is CASSYSGRTTEAFF.

This clonotype was seen at least ten times. This chain uses TRBV29-1 with TRBJ2-3; weak D call: TRBD2 (5 bases). Germline CDR1 SQVTM, CDR2 ANQGSEA. Between the trimmed V and J ends, which lost 3 bases and 2 bases, there was a span of 15 bases. CDR3 length: 15 residues. CDR3 loop: CSVEEEQAVTDTQYF. DNA for the CDR3: TGCAGCGTTGAGGAGGAGCAGGCTGTCACAGATACGCAGTATTTT.

This clonotype was seen ten or more times. V usage is TRBV7-2 and J usage is TRBJ1-2; 8 bases map to TRBD1. V lost 5 bases to trimming and J lost 4 bases; unmatched junction nucleotides: 6. The germline CDR1 and CDR2 sequences are SGHTA and FQGNSA. The CDR3 has 14 residues. CDR3 sequence reads: CASSRPQGAYGYTF. The CDR3 DNA reads TGTGCCAGCAGCCGCCCGCAGGGGGCCTATGGCTACACCTTC.

This chain links TRBV29-1 with TRBJ2-5, with TRBD2 matching 7 bases. The CDR3 sequence is 14 residues long. Germline V gene data show CDR1 as SQVTM and CDR2 as ANQGSEA. V lost 4 bases, J lost 0 bases, and 5 bases stayed unmatched. The CDR3 here is CSVAIAGYQETQYF. The CDR3 nucleotides are TGCAGCGTTGCAATAGCGGGCTACCAAGAGACCCAGTACTTC.

This clonotype has a count of ten or more. The J gene is TRBJ2-7, the V gene TRBV7-2; D possibly uses TRBD1 or TRBD2 (5 bases each). The length of the CDR3 is 14 residues. Germline V gene lookup returns CDR1 SGHTA and CDR2 FQGNSA. V lost 2 bases to trimming and J lost 2 bases, with 10 bases between them. CDR3 nucleotides: TGTGCCAGCAGCTTACGGGACCCAGCCTACGAGCAGTACTTC. Translated, it gives CASSLRDPAYEQYF.

This clonotype was counted a few times. This chain links TRBV2 with TRBJ1-5; a possible D gene is TRBD1 (5 bases). Between the trimmed V and J ends, which lost 2 bases and 7 bases, there was a span of 9 bases. CDR1 and CDR2 (germline): SNHLY, FYNNEI. The CDR3 runs to 13 residues. The CDR3 DNA is TGTGCCAGCAGTGAAAGGAGGGGCCAGCCCCAGCATTTT. Translation gives CASSERRGQPQHF.

This clonotype was recorded at least ten times. The rearrangement uses TRBV20-1 and TRBJ2-4, with D possibly called TRBD1 or TRBD2 (6 bases each). Looked up from germline, CDR1 is DFQATT and CDR2 is SNEGSKA (reference sequence). This CDR3 is 15 amino acids long. Trimming took 7 bases from V and 0 from J, leaving 16 bases between them. The CDR3 DNA reads TGCAGTGAGGGGGGAAACTTACTAGCCAAAAACATTCAGTACTTC. Its protein is CSEGGNLLAKNIQYF.

The table lists this clonotype with many counts. The gene calls are TRBV29-1 and TRBJ2-5; D is perhaps TRBD1 (6 bases). The CDR3 is made up of 14 amino acids. Trimming stripped 5 bases from V and 5 bases from J, with 18 bases between. In germline, CDR1 is SQVTM, CDR2 ANQGSEA. This chain's CDR3 is CSVLSSGTRETQYF. For the CDR3, the DNA is TGCAGCGTTTTGAGTTCCGGGACACGCGAGACCCAGTACTTC.

This clonotype was seen many times. V usage is TRBV4-1 and J usage is TRBJ1-1, with D possibly TRBD1 on 5 matching bases. V lost 4 bases, J lost 0 bases, and 12 bases lay in between. Germline CDR1 MGHRA, CDR2 YSYEKL. This CDR3 is 15 amino acids long. The CDR3 DNA reads TGCGCCAGCAGCCGGAACCCGACAGTGAACACTGAAGCTTTCTTT. Translated: CASSRNPTVNTEAFF.

This clonotype was seen many times. The chain employs TRBV5-1 and TRBJ2-7; D gene unclear. Germline loops: CDR1 SGHRS, CDR2 YFSETQ. V lost 0 bases and J lost 7, with 11 bases in between. The CDR3 loop spans 13 amino acids. The chain's CDR3 is CASSLGPSAEQYF. The CDR3 DNA reads TGCGCCAGCAGCTTGGGTCCCTCCGCAGAGCAGTACTTC.

Many counts were recorded for this clonotype. This chain links TRBV20-1 with TRBJ2-1; 8 nucleotides align to TRBD2. CDR3 length equals 14 residues. After removal of 5 bases from V and 1 base from J, the junction contained 4 bases not matched to a gene. The V gene's germline CDR1 is DFQATT and CDR2 SNEGSKA (reference sequence). The CDR3 loop reads CSAPGGFSYNEQFF. The CDR3 nucleotides are TGCAGTGCTCCGGGAGGGTTTTCCTACAATGAGCAGTTCTTC.

The table lists this clonotype with many counts. CDR3 bases: TGTGCCAGCAGTTTCGGGAGGCGTTTGGAGACCCAGTACTTC. Its protein is CASSFGRRLETQYF. The rearrangement uses TRBV28 and TRBJ2-5, with 7 bases lining up with TRBD2. J gave up 5 bases and V 3 bases, and 6 bases lay outside the gene matches. This CDR3 has 14 residues. CDR1 is MDHEN and CDR2 is SYDVKM in the germline V gene.

This clonotype was seen ten or more times. The chain couples TRBV4-3 to TRBJ1-4; no firm D call. This CDR3 has 16 amino acids. Trimming cost V 0 bases and J 7 bases, with 15 bases left between them. The germline CDR1 and CDR2 sequences are LGHNA and YSLEER. The CDR3 DNA follows: TGCGCCAGCAGCCAAGATGGTCGGCCCCTCGGTGAAAAACTGTTTTTT. Translating gives CASSQDGRPLGEKLFF.

This clonotype was seen at least ten times. CDR3 protein: CASSRSGDYTDTQYF. The CDR3 nucleotides are TGCGCCAGCAGCCGAAGCGGAGACTACACAGATACGCAGTATTTT. The chain carries TRBV5-1 and TRBJ2-3, with D possibly being TRBD2 (5 bases). CDR3 size: 15 residues. V was pared by 4 bases and J by 2 bases, with 14 bases between. Germline V gene lookup returns CDR1 SGHRS and CDR2 YFSETQ.

The chain combines TRBV5-1 with TRBJ2-3, with 10 bases identical to TRBD2. CDR3 length: 15 residues. Per germline, CDR1 SGHRS and CDR2 YFSETQ. J was trimmed by 4 bases and V by 4 bases; bases with no gene match: 6. CDR3 residues: CASSTSGGAPDTQYF. CDR3 nucleotide sequence: TGCGCCAGCAGCACAAGCGGGGGGGCCCCAGATACGCAGTATTTT.

This clonotype was seen only a few times. The chain employs TRBV7-9 and TRBJ2-1; TRBD2 might be the D (6 bases). Germline V gene data show CDR1 as SEHNR and CDR2 as FQNEAQ (reference sequence). The V end was cut by 5 bases, the J end by 14 bases, with 16 bases between. The CDR3 length is 12 residues. As DNA, the CDR3 is TGTGCCAGCAGCGCGACGGGGTTAGCGGAGTTCTTC. It yields the protein CASSATGLAEFF. Supplemented by reference TRBV7-9 and TRBJ2-1, the full variable domain reads DTGVSQNPRHKITKRGQNVTFRCDPISEHNRLYWYRQTLGQGPEFLTYFQNEAQLEKSRLLSDRFSAERPKGSFSTLEIQRTEQGDSAMYLCASSATGLAEFFGPGTRLTVL.

The table lists this clonotype with many counts. The rearrangement uses TRBV20-1 and TRBJ1-1; 7 bases match TRBD1. The CDR3 loop spans 14 amino acids. Looked up from germline, CDR1 is DFQATT and CDR2 is SNEGSKA (reference sequence). The ends lost 4 bases at V and 0 bases at J; junction bases unmatched: 5. DNA for the CDR3: TGCAGTGCTACCTGGGACAGCATGAACACTGAAGCTTTCTTT. This gives the protein CSATWDSMNTEAFF.

The rearrangement joins TRBV20-1 to TRBJ1-6; D unresolved. CDR3 length equals 14 residues. Trimming removed 0 bases at V and 10 bases at J, with 13 bases between. The germline V gene encodes CDR1 DFQATT and CDR2 SNEGSKA (reference sequence). CDR3 in DNA: TGCAGTGCTAGAGATCCGGAGGGAGGGTCACCCCTCCACTTT. Amino acids: CSARDPEGGSPLHF.

This clonotype was detected a few times. The rearrangement uses TRBV7-2 and TRBJ2-3; D perhaps matches TRBD2 (6 bases). This CDR3 comprises 14 residues. Germline CDR1 is SGHTA and CDR2 is FQGNSA. V gave up 1 base and J gave up 11 bases, with 16 bases separating them. CDR3 in DNA: TGTGCCAGCAGCTTAGGGGGTCCGGGGGACCGGCAGTATTTT. Its translation: CASSLGGPGDRQYF.

This clonotype was detected many times. The chain combines TRBV7-8 with TRBJ2-7; the D gene could be TRBD1 or TRBD2 (5 bases each). CDR3 length equals 15 residues. Looked up from germline, CDR1 is SGHVS and CDR2 is FQNEAQ. The V end lost 4 bases, the J end lost 0 bases, and 13 bases lay between the germline ends. The CDR3, as DNA: TGTGCCAGCAGCTCATTTGAGGGGCTCTCCTACGAGCAGTACTTC. It yields the protein CASSSFEGLSYEQYF.

This clonotype has a count of ten or more. The CDR3 DNA reads as TGTGCCAGCAGTCCCTTTTTGGGCCTTCTCTCCTACAATGAGCAGTTCTTC. It encodes CASSPFLGLLSYNEQFF. V usage is TRBV28 and J usage is TRBJ2-1; no reliable D call. Trimming took 5 bases from V and 0 from J, leaving 17 bases between them. The germline V gene encodes CDR1 MDHEN and CDR2 SYDVKM. The CDR3 loop spans 17 amino acids.

In its sample, this clonotype was seen many times. This sequence joins TRBV7-2 and TRBJ1-5; tentative D call: TRBD1 (6 bases). Germline V gives CDR1 SGHTA, CDR2 FQGNSA. This CDR3 contains 15 residues. Between the trimmed V and J ends, which lost 4 bases and 1 base, there was a span of 11 bases. In DNA, the CDR3 is TGTGCCAGCAGCTACACAGGGACCAGCAATCAGCCCCAGCATTTT. This sequence encodes CASSYTGTSNQPQHF.

At least ten counts were recorded for this clonotype. This chain joins TRBV28 and TRBJ2-2, with TRBD2 matching 7 bases. CDR1 is MDHEN and CDR2 is SYDVKM in the germline V gene. After removal of 5 bases from V and 0 bases from J, the junction contained 6 bases not matched to a gene. This CDR3 has 16 amino acids. The CDR3 nucleotides read TGTGCCAGCAGTCCTGACGGGAGGTCGAACACCGGGGAGCTGTTTTTT. Amino acids: CASSPDGRSNTGELFF.